This passage covers 11 T cell receptor beta chains from one sample sequenced in a study of blood T cell repertoires in COVID-19. Using immunoSEQ multiplex PCR, the repertoire was profiled, and TCRdb retains in-frame clones only, with some absent. The data show fewer than 250,000 clones, with about 86% seen just once and 3.8% held by the top ten. The material sequenced was PBMCs or T cells enriched from blood (not recorded which). The source is a woman between 40 and 55 years old with acute COVID-19.

The V and J genes are TRBV24-1 and TRBJ1-5, with TRBD1 as a possible D gene (6 bases). CDR1 is KGHDR, CDR2 SFDVKD, per germline. V was cut by 3 bases and J by 9 bases, with 14 bases left in between. The CDR3 length is 14 residues. The CDR3 sequence is CATSDRQVGGPQHF. The CDR3 bases are TGTGCCACCAGTGATAGACAGGTCGGCGGGCCCCAGCATTTT.

The chain couples TRBV9 to TRBJ1-2; no clear D. The germline gives CDR1 SGDLS, CDR2 YYNGEE. The CDR3 contains 13 residues. With 4 bases removed from V and 8 bases from J, the gap between germline ends came to 15 bases. The CDR3 spells CASSTSSWAGYTF. As DNA, the CDR3 is TGTGCCAGCAGCACCTCTTCCTGGGCAGGCTACACCTTC.

This clone was counted many times. CDR3 DNA: TGTGCCAGCAGTTACGGGGGGCGGGGGAGCAATGAGCAGTTCTTC. Its protein product is CASSYGGRGSNEQFF. This chain uses TRBV6-5 with TRBJ2-1; tentative D call: TRBD2 (7 bases). Trimming took 2 bases from V and 6 from J, leaving 14 bases between them. This CDR3 is built from 15 residues. The germline CDR1 and CDR2 sequences are MNHEY and SVGAGI.

The count of this clone is one. The rearrangement links TRBV5-1 to TRBJ2-6, with D possibly matching TRBD1 (7 bases). V lost 4 bases to trimming and J lost 1 base, with 15 bases between them. Germline assignment: CDR1 SGHRS and CDR2 YFSETQ. This CDR3 region has 17 residues. The CDR3 sequence is CASSLGTAGSGANVLTF. The CDR3 DNA follows: TGCGCCAGCAGCCTCGGGACAGCGGGTTCTGGGGCCAACGTCCTGACTTTC. The full variable domain, completed using reference TRBV5-1 and TRBJ2-6, is KAGVTQTPRYLIKTRGQQVTLSCSPISGHRSVSWYQQTPGQGLQFLFEYFSETQRNKGNFPGRFSGRQFSNSRSEMNVSTLELGDSALYLCASSLGTAGSGANVLTFGAGSRLTVL.

The chain has TRBV6-1 and TRBJ2-7; D may be TRBD2 (5 bases). The CDR3 runs 13 residues. The ends were cut back, 2 bases at V and 7 bases at J, with 12 bases in the middle. In germline, CDR1 is MNHNS, CDR2 SASEGT. The CDR3 coding sequence is TGTGCCAGCAGTGAACGGGGTTCGGGGGAGCAGTACTTC. This gives the protein CASSERGSGEQYF.

The chain joins TRBV24-1 to TRBJ2-3; TRBD1 agrees at 8 bases. The CDR3 covers 14 residues. Trimming cost V 6 bases and J 5 bases; bases outside gene matches: 6. The germline gives CDR1 KGHDR, CDR2 SFDVKD. This CDR3 reads CATSQMTGEDTQYF. In nucleotides, the CDR3 is TGTGCCACCAGTCAAATGACAGGGGAAGATACGCAGTATTTT.

The chain couples TRBV3-1 (or the pseudogene TRBV3-2) to TRBJ2-1; 9 bases line up with TRBD2. CDR1 and CDR2 (germline): LGHDT, YNNKEL (reference sequence). The CDR3 contains 18 residues. The ends lost 4 bases at V and 9 bases at J; junction bases unmatched: 19. As DNA, the CDR3 is TGTGCCAGCAGCCGCCTTCCTTTAGCGGGAGTAAAAGTTGCTGAGCAGTTCTTC. This encodes CASSRLPLAGVKVAEQFF.

This chain uses TRBV6-5 with TRBJ2-1, with D possibly matching TRBD1 (6 bases). The V and J ends lost 2 bases and 0 bases respectively, with 8 bases between them. Per germline, CDR1 MNHEY and CDR2 SVGAGI. There are 15 residues in the CDR3. This CDR3 is CASSYRGISYNEQFF. In DNA form, the CDR3 reads TGTGCCAGCAGTTACAGGGGGATCTCCTACAATGAGCAGTTCTTC.

V and J are TRBV6-2 or TRBV6-3 and TRBJ1-5, with D hard to call. Germline CDR1 reads MNHEY; CDR2 reads SVGEGT. With 5 bases removed from V and 4 bases from J, the gap between germline ends came to 15 bases. There are 15 residues in the CDR3. The CDR3 nucleotides are TGTGCCAGCAGTCTGTCACGGTCGGTTAATCAGCCCCAGCATTTT. Its protein is CASSLSRSVNQPQHF.

The gene calls are TRBV14 and TRBJ2-5; TRBD2 matches at 12 bases. Germline CDR1 reads SGHDN; CDR2 reads FVKESK. The junction had 3 bases not matched to a gene; V was cut back by 0 bases and J by 4 bases. The CDR3 runs to 16 residues. This CDR3 is CASSQDPGLAGETQYF. CDR3 DNA sequence: TGTGCCAGCAGCCAAGATCCGGGACTAGCGGGAGAGACCCAGTACTTC.

The rearrangement joins TRBV29-1 to TRBJ2-1; 7 bases match TRBD2. Germline CDR1 reads SQVTM; CDR2 reads ANQGSEA. With 7 bases clipped from V and 5 bases from J, the junction kept 17 bases outside the gene matches. CDR3 length: 16 residues. CDR3 sequence reads: CSAHPGGRHFDNEQFF. The CDR3 DNA sequence: TGCAGCGCTCATCCGGGAGGTAGGCACTTCGACAATGAGCAGTTCTTC.